This T cell receptor beta chain was recorded in a study of breast tumors, draining lymph nodes, adjacent tissues. Study findings and constraints: Tumor and nontumor repertoires were significantly more similar in luminal-like than in basal-like breast cancer. Most tumor T cells seemingly derive from lymph node, then expand in tumor. Tumor T cell lymph node origin was a supported hypothesis, not proven. Tumor TCR diversity was below lymph nodes but above nontumor tissue.

One entry per CDR3 protein, called by TCRdb with MiXCR from the multiplex PCR reads. The sample has 20,000 to 25,000 distinct CDR3 sequences, 64% seen once. The CDR3 has 15 residues. V was pared by 3 bases and J by 4 bases, with 13 bases between. Germline V gene data show CDR1 as SGHNT and CDR2 as YENEEA. Concerning this clonotype itself: Its matching antigen is unknown.

This TCR was recovered from a female donor with breast cancer. Some clones in this sample may be carry-over from other donors' samples. V gene TRBV11-3 combines with J gene TRBJ1-3; D gene uncertain. The sample taken for sequencing was tumor-adjacent breast tissue. DNA of the CDR3: TGTGCCAGCAGCTTTTCCCAGAGTGAAGGAAACACCATATATTTT. It specifies CASSFSQSEGNTIYF.